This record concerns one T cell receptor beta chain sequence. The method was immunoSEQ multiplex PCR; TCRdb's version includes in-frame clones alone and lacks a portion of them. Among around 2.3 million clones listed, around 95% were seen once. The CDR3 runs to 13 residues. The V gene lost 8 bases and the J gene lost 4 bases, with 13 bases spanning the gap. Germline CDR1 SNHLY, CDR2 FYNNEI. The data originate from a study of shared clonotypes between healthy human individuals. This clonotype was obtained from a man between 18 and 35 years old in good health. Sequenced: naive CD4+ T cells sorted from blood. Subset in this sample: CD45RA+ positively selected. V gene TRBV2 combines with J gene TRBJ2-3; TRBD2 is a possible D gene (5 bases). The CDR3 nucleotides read TGTGCCAGCGGGAGAGATCATCCAGATACGCAGTATTTT. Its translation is CASGRDHPDTQYF.